Following are 23 T cell receptor beta chains from one sample sequenced in a study of shared clonotypes between healthy human individuals. Data came from immunoSEQ multiplex PCR; TCRdb stores just in-frame clones and leaves some out. The profile shows some 680,000 clones, about 80% of them singletons. Sequenced sample: memory CD4+ T cells sorted from blood. Indicated subset: CD45RA-negative fraction. The receptor set was obtained from a woman between 25 and 40 years old in good health.

The J gene is TRBJ2-1, the V gene TRBV28, with D perhaps matching TRBD2 (7 bases). CDR1 and CDR2 from the germline V gene are MDHEN and SYDVKM. This CDR3 region has 15 residues. V lost 2 bases to trimming and J lost 2 bases, with 10 bases between them. Written as DNA, the CDR3 is TGTGCCAGCAGTTTAAGGGGGGGAGCCTACAATGAGCAGTTCTTC. As protein: CASSLRGGAYNEQFF.

The chain uses TRBV5-1 and TRBJ2-5, with 10 bases fitting TRBD2. The CDR3 is 17 residues long. Germline trimming cut 2 bases from V and 7 bases from J; bases unmatched to any gene: 14. Germline CDR1 is SGHRS and CDR2 is YFSETQ. The CDR3 loop is CASSFGASGSPFVTQYF. CDR3 in DNA: TGCGCCAGCAGCTTTGGGGCTAGCGGGAGTCCTTTTGTGACCCAGTACTTC.

The chain joins TRBV19 to TRBJ2-2, with 12 bases that match TRBD1. The V gene end was trimmed by 6 bases and the J gene end by 7 bases; junction bases not matched to a gene: 9. The CDR3 contains 16 residues. Looked up from germline, CDR1 is LNHDA and CDR2 is SQIVND (reference sequence). CDR3 sequence (DNA): TGTGCCAGTAGAAATCGGGGACAGGGGGCGAGCGGGGAGCTGTTTTTT. Translated, it gives CASRNRGQGASGELFF.

This chain links TRBV28 with TRBJ2-7, with TRBD2 matching 8 bases. Germline loops: CDR1 MDHEN, CDR2 SYDVKM. V shed 6 bases and J 4 bases; nucleotides not matched to a gene: 11. This CDR3 has 15 residues. The DNA of the CDR3 is TGTGCCAGCAGCCTGGCGTTAGCGGGATCATACGAGCAGTACTTC. Translation gives CASSLALAGSYEQYF.

This clone showed up just a few times. This chain uses TRBV5-4 with TRBJ2-7; the match to TRBD1 covers 9 bases. CDR1 and CDR2 from the germline V gene are SGHNT and YYREEE (reference sequence). The CDR3 has 16 residues. V was pared by 5 bases and J by 3 bases, with 12 bases of the junction left unmatched. This CDR3 reads CASREVRDRDFYEQYF. CDR3 bases: TGTGCCAGCAGAGAGGTCCGGGACAGGGACTTCTACGAGCAGTACTTC.

This chain connects TRBV7-8 to TRBJ1-1; D unresolved. Germline CDR1 reads SGHVS; CDR2 reads FQNEAQ. The V end lost 5 bases, the J end lost 1 base, and 20 bases lay between the germline ends. CDR3 length: 17 amino acids. CDR3 residues: CASSLLSAHQTNTEAFF. For the CDR3, the DNA is TGTGCCAGCAGCCTTCTAAGTGCTCACCAGACGAACACTGAAGCTTTCTTT.

V usage is TRBV29-1 and J usage is TRBJ1-1; no firm D call. The V gene lost 4 bases and the J gene lost 3 bases, with 9 bases spanning the gap. This CDR3 has 12 residues. Germline V gene sequence: CDR1 SQVTM, CDR2 ANQGSEA. The CDR3 DNA sequence: TGCAGCGTTGTAAAAGGGTACACTGAAGCTTTCTTT. Translation: CSVVKGYTEAFF.

In this sample, this clone turned up many times. The J gene is TRBJ1-6, the V gene TRBV7-9; tentative D call: TRBD1 (5 bases). The germline CDR1 and CDR2 sequences are SEHNR and FQNEAQ (reference sequence). Deletions cut 8 bases from V and 8 bases from J, with 13 bases between. The CDR3 contains 13 residues. The CDR3 sequence is CASGGYGDSPLHF. The CDR3 region has the DNA TGTGCCAGCGGGGGGTACGGTGATTCACCCCTCCACTTT.

The table lists this clone with a count of one. J is TRBJ2-6 and V is TRBV9; TRBD1 is a possible D gene (6 bases). V shed 0 bases and J shed 4 bases, with 8 bases lying between them. This CDR3 is built from 15 residues. Germline CDR1 and CDR2: SGDLS and YYNGEE. Written as DNA, the CDR3 is TGTGCCAGCAGCGTAGCAGGGGAAGGGGCCAACGTCCTGACTTTC. Translating gives CASSVAGEGANVLTF. Looking up the rest from reference TRBV9 and TRBJ2-6 gives the full variable domain: DSGVTQTPKHLITATGQRVTLRCSPRSGDLSVYWYQQSLDQGLQFLIQYYNGEERAKGNILERFSAQQFPDLHSELNLSSLELGDSALYFCASSVAGEGANVLTFGAGSRLTVL.

This clone was seen only once. J is TRBJ2-3 and V is TRBV10-3; D may be TRBD2 (6 bases). The germline V and J ends were trimmed by 7 bases and 3 bases, with 17 bases remaining between them. CDR3 size: 15 residues. Germline CDR1 and CDR2: ENHRY and SYGVKD. CDR3 in DNA: TGTGCCATCAATCCCGCGGGGAAGAGTACAGATACGCAGTATTTT. Its protein is CAINPAGKSTDTQYF.

The rearrangement links TRBV5-1 to TRBJ1-2, with TRBD1 matching 9 bases. V dropped 0 bases and J dropped 6; count of bases not matched to a gene: 6. The V gene's germline CDR1 is SGHRS and CDR2 YFSETQ. This CDR3 has 15 residues. The CDR3 coding sequence is TGCGCCAGCAGCTTGGCTATAGGGGACAGGGATGGCTACACCTTC. Encoded protein: CASSLAIGDRDGYTF.

The chain joins TRBV7-6 to TRBJ2-3; TRBD2 might be the D (5 bases). V was trimmed by 2 bases and J by 4 bases, leaving 16 bases between them. CDR3 length: 16 residues. CDR1 is SGHVS, CDR2 FNYEAQ, per germline. The DNA for the CDR3 is TGTGCCAGCAGCTTAAAACCCGGGGTTTCGGCAGATACGCAGTATTTT. This codes for CASSLKPGVSADTQYF.

The chain recombines TRBV9 with TRBJ2-3, with D possibly TRBD2 on 5 matching bases. CDR3 length: 16 residues. The germline V and J ends were trimmed by 4 bases and 2 bases, with 17 bases remaining between them. Germline V gene data show CDR1 as SGDLS and CDR2 as YYNGEE. DNA of the CDR3: TGTGCCAGCAGCCCCCGGGGAAGGGAAATCACAGATACGCAGTATTTT. As protein: CASSPRGREITDTQYF.

The chain carries TRBV4-1 and TRBJ2-3, with no clear D. CDR1 is MGHRA, CDR2 YSYEKL, per germline. V lost 5 bases and J 2 bases, leaving 8 bases between the germline ends. This CDR3 has 13 amino acids. CDR3 loop: CASSDQDTDTQYF. The CDR3 coding sequence is TGCGCCAGCAGCGACCAGGACACAGATACGCAGTATTTT.

This clone was detected once. The rearrangement links TRBV30 to TRBJ2-7; D gene ambiguous. CDR1 is GTSNPN and CDR2 is SVGIG in the germline V gene (reference sequence). The germline V and J ends were trimmed by 0 bases and 3 bases, with 12 bases remaining between them. The CDR3 sequence is 14 residues long. CDR3 bases: TGTGCCTGGAGTGTACAAATTACTTACTACGAGCAGTACTTC. This codes for CAWSVQITYYEQYF.

The genes are TRBV6-4 and TRBJ1-1; D is ambiguous. Trimming took 6 bases from V and 0 from J, leaving 8 bases between them. The CDR3 consists of 13 residues. Germline V gene lookup returns CDR1 MRHNA and CDR2 SNTAGT. The CDR3 nucleotides are TGTGCCAGCAGCGAATCTATGAACACTGAAGCTTTCTTT. Translation gives CASSESMNTEAFF.

CDR3 region: CASSEAGGLYGYTF. The CDR3 DNA is TGTGCCAGCAGTGAAGCCGGCGGTCTCTATGGCTACACCTTC. The rearrangement uses TRBV6-1 and TRBJ1-2; D not resolved. The germline CDR1 and CDR2 sequences are MNHNS and SASEGT. The CDR3 has 14 residues. The V gene lost 0 bases and the J gene lost 4 bases, with 9 bases spanning the gap.

The J gene is TRBJ2-3, the V gene TRBV28; 9 bases fit TRBD1. The CDR3 is made up of 16 amino acids. V dropped 4 bases and J dropped 4; count of bases not matched to a gene: 9. Germline V gives CDR1 MDHEN, CDR2 SYDVKM. The CDR3 region has the DNA TGTGCCAGCAGTTCCACAGGGGGCAGAAATCCAGATACGCAGTATTTT. Amino acid sequence: CASSSTGGRNPDTQYF.

The V gene is TRBV5-6, the J gene TRBJ2-2; D possibly corresponds to TRBD2 (7 bases). Germline-derived CDR1 and CDR2 are SGHDT and YYEEEE. The CDR3 runs 16 residues. V was trimmed by 3 bases and J by 6 bases, leaving 18 bases between them. CDR3 sequence reads: CASSSAGGGGAGELFF. The CDR3 DNA sequence: TGTGCCAGCAGCTCCGCCGGGGGCGGGGGAGCCGGGGAGCTGTTTTTT.

This clone was seen a few times. This CDR3 reads CAGRGVYEQYF. The CDR3 DNA reads TGTGCCGGACGGGGGGTCTACGAGCAGTACTTC. This chain connects TRBV18 to TRBJ2-7; 7 nucleotides match TRBD2. The CDR3 totals 11 residues. V was pared by 11 bases and J by 3 bases, with 4 bases of the junction left unmatched. Per germline, CDR1 KGHSH and CDR2 LQKENI.

The chain links TRBV25-1 to TRBJ1-4; D is uncertain. Germline CDR1 and CDR2: MGHDK and SYGVNS. Trimming removed 2 bases at V and 0 bases at J, with 13 bases between. The CDR3 is made up of 17 amino acids. DNA for the CDR3: TGTGCCAGCAGTGAACCCCGGGATGGGGCAACTAATGAAAAACTGTTTTTT. Its translation: CASSEPRDGATNEKLFF.

The V call is TRBV28, the J call TRBJ1-2; 7 bases are a match to TRBD1. Germline CDR1 is MDHEN and CDR2 is SYDVKM. V was pared by 8 bases and J by 5 bases, with 5 bases of the junction left unmatched. The CDR3 length is 12 residues. This CDR3 is CASRQGNYGYTF. DNA of the CDR3: TGTGCCAGCCGACAGGGTAATTATGGCTACACCTTC.

The V call is TRBV5-1, the J call TRBJ2-5; 9 bases align to TRBD1. The J call is uncertain, as TRBJ2-7 better fits the DNA end. CDR1 SGHRS and CDR2 YFSETQ come from the germline V gene. This CDR3 is built from 16 residues. For the CDR3, the DNA is TGCGCCAGCAGCTTGGGTGTGGGGACAGGGATCTACGAGCAGTACTTC. This gives the protein CASSLGVGTGIYEQYF.